The 17 T cell receptor beta chains given below trace back to one sample, sequenced in a study of metastatic and nonmetastatic thyroid tumors. Thyroid surgery was performed in patients who had received no treatment beforehand. TCRdb re-called the PCR reads with MiXCR. Of some 20,000 clones in the sample, approximately 40% were seen once. The sequencing sample was made of tumor tissue. The receptor source for this set is a female donor with papillary thyroid cancer or a benign thyroid nodule (not recorded which). Some clones in this sample may be carry-over from other donors' samples.

In its sample, this clone was seen a few times. V and J are TRBV6-6 and TRBJ2-7; D is uncertain. V shed 0 bases and J shed 3 bases, with 9 bases lying between them. Germline V gives CDR1 MNHNY, CDR2 SVGAGI (reference sequence). This CDR3 spans 14 amino acids. The CDR3 DNA sequence: TGTGCCAGCAGTTACTCCAGACTCAACTACGAGCAGTACTTC. Amino acids: CASSYSRLNYEQYF.

V usage is TRBV6-1 and J usage is TRBJ2-7; 9 bases fit TRBD2. With V trimmed by 5 bases and J by 4 bases, 6 bases remained unmatched. This CDR3 has 14 amino acids. Per germline, CDR1 MNHNS and CDR2 SASEGT. CDR3 amino acids: CASSLAGSGYEQYF. The CDR3 DNA follows: TGTGCCAGCAGTCTAGCGGGGTCCGGTTACGAGCAGTACTTC.

The chain combines TRBV20-1 with TRBJ2-7, with 9 bases that match TRBD1. The J segment lost 5 bases and the V segment lost 7 bases, leaving 15 bases of the junction unmatched. Germline lookup yields CDR1 DFQATT and CDR2 SNEGSKA (reference sequence). CDR3 size: 15 residues. CDR3 residues: CSELNTGTGTHEQYF. CDR3 nucleotide sequence: TGCAGTGAACTCAACACCGGGACAGGGACCCACGAGCAGTACTTC.

The CDR3 region is CASTSAGCEQFF. As DNA, the CDR3 is TGTGCCAGCACCTCCGCGGGGTGTGAGCAGTTCTTC. This chain uses TRBV6-1 with TRBJ2-1, with D possibly matching TRBD2 (6 bases). The CDR3 is made up of 12 amino acids. Trimming shortened V by 7 bases and J by 9 bases, and 13 bases separated the two germline ends. Germline V gene lookup returns CDR1 MNHNS and CDR2 SASEGT.

The V call is TRBV5-1, the J call TRBJ2-1, with 8 nucleotides matching TRBD2. Germline V gene data show CDR1 as SGHRS and CDR2 as YFSETQ. This CDR3 spans 15 amino acids. J gave up 9 bases and V 3 bases, and 11 bases lay outside the gene matches. CDR3 residues: CASSSEAGDVGEQFF. The CDR3, as DNA: TGCGCCAGCAGCTCGGAAGCGGGAGATGTTGGTGAGCAGTTCTTC.

This clone has a single count. V and J are TRBV20-1 and TRBJ2-7, with unresolved D. The CDR3 runs 17 residues. V shed 5 bases and J shed 6 bases, with 29 bases lying between them. The germline V gene has CDR1 DFQATT and CDR2 SNEGSKA (reference sequence). CDR3 DNA sequence: TGCAGTGCTCCGAGGTCCCACCGTTCCTTGTACGAGGCCGAGCAGTACTTC. This sequence encodes CSAPRSHRSLYEAEQYF.

This clone was seen more than once but under ten times. The V gene is TRBV6-5, the J gene TRBJ2-5; weak D call: TRBD1 (6 bases). Germline V gives CDR1 MNHEY, CDR2 SVGAGI. CDR3 length: 16 residues. V was pared by 0 bases and J by 5 bases, with 16 bases between. The CDR3 sequence: CASSYSNAQGGETQYF. The DNA of the CDR3 is TGTGCCAGCAGTTACTCGAACGCACAGGGCGGGGAGACCCAGTACTTC.

In its sample, this clone was seen a few times. V and J are TRBV6-5 and TRBJ1-6; perhaps TRBD1 as D (5 bases). The CDR3 sequence is 15 residues long. CDR1 and CDR2 (germline): MNHEY, SVGAGI. V dropped 2 bases and J dropped 6 bases, with 11 bases sitting between them. DNA for the CDR3: TGTGCCAGCAGTTACCGGGGCGAGGGTAATTCACCCCTCCACTTT. Amino acid sequence: CASSYRGEGNSPLHF.

CDR3 nucleotides: TGTGCCAGCATAGGCGGGAGATGGGCCGGGGAGCTGTTTTTT. As protein: CASIGGRWAGELFF. This sequence joins TRBV2 and TRBJ2-2; TRBD2 matches 7 bases. This CDR3 comprises 14 residues. V was clipped by 7 bases and J by 6 bases; unmatched bases: 8. The germline CDR1 and CDR2 sequences are SNHLY and FYNNEI.

The chain combines TRBV7-8 with TRBJ2-2, with a weak D call TRBD1 (6 bases). Per germline, CDR1 SGHVS and CDR2 FQNEAQ. The CDR3 loop spans 15 amino acids. The V end lost 5 bases, the J end lost 1 base, and 11 bases lay between the germline ends. The CDR3 DNA is TGTGCCAGCAGCGATATACAGGGGAACACCGGGGAGCTGTTTTTT. Translated: CASSDIQGNTGELFF.

This clone showed up just a few times. The chain carries TRBV6-5 and TRBJ2-3; D possibly matches TRBD1 or TRBD2 (5 bases each). The germline V gene encodes CDR1 MNHEY and CDR2 SVGAGI. The CDR3 consists of 14 residues. The V gene lost 2 bases and the J gene lost 5 bases, with 11 bases spanning the gap. CDR3 protein: CASSYGAGGDTQYF. The CDR3 bases are TGTGCCAGCAGTTACGGGGCTGGAGGAGATACGCAGTATTTT.

The chain is built from TRBV2 and TRBJ2-1; D gene ambiguous. Germline values: CDR1 SNHLY, CDR2 FYNNEI. The CDR3 loop spans 17 amino acids. With 2 bases removed from V and 1 base from J, the gap between germline ends came to 15 bases. The CDR3 DNA follows: TGTGCCAGCAGTGAAAAATCATGGGTTGCGTCCTACAATGAGCAGTTCTTC. As protein: CASSEKSWVASYNEQFF.

The chain couples TRBV20-1 to TRBJ1-1; no clear D. V was clipped by 2 bases and J by 4 bases, with 17 bases between them. The CDR3 is 15 amino acids. From germline, CDR1 is DFQATT and CDR2 SNEGSKA (reference sequence). The CDR3 bases are TGCAGTGCTAGAAACTTCGGGAGCCCGGGCACTGAAGCTTTCTTT. Its protein is CSARNFGSPGTEAFF.

This clone was detected a few times. The gene calls are TRBV12-5 and TRBJ2-3; 7 bases line up with TRBD2. The CDR3 covers 13 residues. CDR1 is LGHNT and CDR2 is FRNRAP in the germline V gene. Losses at the gene ends were 11 bases for V and 6 bases for J; bases not matched to a gene: 11. CDR3: CASLRGYTDTQYF. The CDR3, as DNA: TGTGCTTCCCTGCGGGGGTACACGGATACGCAGTATTTT.

The chain joins TRBV30 to TRBJ2-1; either TRBD1 or TRBD2 may fit D (6 bases each). Per germline, CDR1 GTSNPN and CDR2 SVGIG (reference sequence). The V end was cut by 1 base, the J end by 3 bases, with 13 bases between. The CDR3 runs to 15 residues. In DNA, the CDR3 is TGTGCCTGGAGTGCCAAGGGGGAGGACTACAATGAGCAGTTCTTC. The encoded protein is CAWSAKGEDYNEQFF.

In this sample, this clone turned up a few times. This chain connects TRBV28 to TRBJ2-5, with a possible D match to TRBD1 (6 bases). Trimming stripped 2 bases from V and 7 bases from J, with 14 bases between. CDR3 length equals 14 residues. The germline V gene has CDR1 MDHEN and CDR2 SYDVKM. The chain's CDR3 is CASSLLGAGVTQYF. The CDR3 nucleotides are TGTGCCAGCAGTTTACTTGGGGCAGGGGTGACCCAGTACTTC.

The table lists this clone with a few counts. The chain employs TRBV6-2 or TRBV6-3 and TRBJ2-2, with TRBD1 identical over 10 bases. The CDR3 runs 16 residues. Looked up from germline, CDR1 is MNHEY and CDR2 is SVGEGT. V shed 5 bases and J 1 base; nucleotides not matched to a gene: 4. This CDR3 reads CASSQTGGWNTGELFF. For the CDR3, the DNA is TGTGCCAGCAGTCAGACAGGGGGCTGGAACACCGGGGAGCTGTTTTTT.